Below are 6 T cell receptor beta chains sequenced from a single sample in a study of blood T cell repertoires in COVID-19. Assay: immunoSEQ multiplex PCR; the TCRdb copy retains only in-frame clones and omits some. The table has fewer than 500,000 clones, around 90% seen once. The sample taken for sequencing was PBMCs or T cells enriched from blood (not recorded which). The source is a young woman who had recovered from COVID-19.

V and J are TRBV13 and TRBJ1-6, with 7 bases matching TRBD1. The CDR3 length is 16 residues. Germline V gene lookup returns CDR1 PRHDT and CDR2 FYEKMQ (reference sequence). Trimming took 5 bases from V and 4 from J; bases not matched to a gene: 8. The CDR3 loop reads CASSMEGTEYNSPLHF. The CDR3 DNA reads as TGTGCCAGCAGCATGGAAGGGACAGAGTATAATTCACCCCTCCACTTT.

V gene TRBV5-4 combines with J gene TRBJ2-6, with 7 positions matching TRBD1. The CDR3 runs to 19 residues. With 0 bases clipped from V and 0 bases from J, the junction kept 9 bases outside the gene matches. Germline loops: CDR1 SGHNT, CDR2 YYREEE (reference sequence). In nucleotides, the CDR3 is TGTGCCAGCAGCTTGGGTTCAGGGGGAATGGGCTCTGGGGCCAACGTCCTGACTTTC. It yields the protein CASSLGSGGMGSGANVLTF.

This chain uses TRBV5-1 with TRBJ2-7; 12 bases line up with TRBD2. The CDR3 loop spans 15 amino acids. Trimming cost V 2 bases and J 3 bases; bases outside gene matches: 3. CDR1 and CDR2 (germline): SGHRS, YFSETQ. CDR3 sequence reads: CASSFPSGGVYEQYF. CDR3 nucleotides: TGCGCCAGCAGCTTCCCTAGCGGGGGGGTCTACGAGCAGTACTTC.

The chain employs TRBV4-2 and TRBJ2-3, with TRBD2 matching 12 bases. Germline CDR1 and CDR2: LGHNA and YNFKEQ. The ends lost 0 bases at V and 4 bases at J; junction bases unmatched: 11. This CDR3 is 19 amino acids long. CDR3: CASSQDFPGLAGSADTQYF. DNA for the CDR3: TGTGCCAGCAGCCAAGATTTCCCGGGACTAGCGGGTAGCGCAGATACGCAGTATTTT.

The chain carries TRBV6-5 and TRBJ1-2, with D maybe TRBD1 (5 bases). The CDR3 spans 13 residues. V lost 4 bases and J lost 4, with 10 bases in between. The germline V gene has CDR1 MNHEY and CDR2 SVGAGI. CDR3 sequence: CASSSRQGYGYTF. CDR3 coding DNA: TGTGCCAGCAGTTCCCGGCAGGGCTATGGCTACACCTTC.

J is TRBJ1-1 and V is TRBV11-2; 9 bases line up with TRBD1. The germline V gene encodes CDR1 SGHAT and CDR2 FQNNGV. Trimming cost V 3 bases and J 10 bases; bases outside gene matches: 9. This CDR3 is 14 amino acids long. This CDR3 is CASSFGGQGGGAFF. CDR3 nucleotides: TGTGCCAGCAGCTTCGGGGGACAGGGTGGGGGAGCTTTCTTT.